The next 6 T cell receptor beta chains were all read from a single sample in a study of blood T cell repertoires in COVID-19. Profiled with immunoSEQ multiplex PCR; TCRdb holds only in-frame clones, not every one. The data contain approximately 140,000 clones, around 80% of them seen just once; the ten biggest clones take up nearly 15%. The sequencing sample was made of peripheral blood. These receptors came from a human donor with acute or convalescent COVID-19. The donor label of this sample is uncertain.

CDR3 bases: TGTGCCAGCAGAGTTAGTCGGGGGAGCTATCAGCCCCAGCATTTT. Amino acids: CASRVSRGSYQPQHF. J is TRBJ1-5 and V is TRBV6-5, with D perhaps matching TRBD1 (5 bases). The CDR3 runs to 15 residues. Germline V lookup: CDR1 MNHEY, CDR2 SVGAGI. V lost 6 bases and J lost 5, with 17 bases in between.

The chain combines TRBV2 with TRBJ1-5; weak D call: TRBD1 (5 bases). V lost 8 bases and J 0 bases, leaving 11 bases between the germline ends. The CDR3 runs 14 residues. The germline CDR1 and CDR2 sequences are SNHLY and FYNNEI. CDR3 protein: CASGAVNSNQPQHF. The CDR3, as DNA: TGTGCCAGCGGGGCAGTCAATAGCAATCAGCCCCAGCATTTT.

This CDR3 reads CASSVTSGPGANEQFF. CDR3 coding DNA: TGTGCCAGCAGCGTTACTAGCGGTCCCGGAGCCAATGAGCAGTTCTTC. The chain uses TRBV9 and TRBJ2-1; TRBD2 agrees at 8 bases. This CDR3 contains 16 residues. The germline V gene has CDR1 SGDLS and CDR2 YYNGEE. V was clipped by 2 bases and J by 6 bases; unmatched bases: 10. Variable domain in full (rest from reference TRBV9 and TRBJ2-1): DSGVTQTPKHLITATGQRVTLRCSPRSGDLSVYWYQQSLDQGLQFLIQYYNGEERAKGNILERFSAQQFPDLHSELNLSSLELGDSALYFCASSVTSGPGANEQFFGPGTRLTVL.

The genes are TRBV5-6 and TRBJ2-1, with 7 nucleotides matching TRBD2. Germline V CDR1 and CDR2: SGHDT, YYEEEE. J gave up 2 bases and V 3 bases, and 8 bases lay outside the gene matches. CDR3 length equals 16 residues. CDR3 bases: TGTGCCAGCAGCTCATTACTAGCGACCGCCTACAATGAGCAGTTCTTC. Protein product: CASSSLLATAYNEQFF.

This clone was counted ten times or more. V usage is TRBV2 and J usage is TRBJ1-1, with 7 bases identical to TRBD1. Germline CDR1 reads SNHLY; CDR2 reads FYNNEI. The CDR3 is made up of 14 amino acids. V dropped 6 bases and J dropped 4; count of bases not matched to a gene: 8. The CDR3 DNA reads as TGTGCCAGCAGCGCCCAGACAGGGCTCACTGAAGCTTTCTTT. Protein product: CASSAQTGLTEAFF.

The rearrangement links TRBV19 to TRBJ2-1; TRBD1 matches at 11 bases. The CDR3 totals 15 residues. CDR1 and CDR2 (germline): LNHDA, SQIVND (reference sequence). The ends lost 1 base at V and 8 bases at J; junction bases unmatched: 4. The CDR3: CASSIGTGGVDEQFF. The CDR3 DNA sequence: TGTGCCAGTAGTATAGGGACAGGGGGCGTAGATGAGCAGTTCTTC.